The 24 T cell receptor beta chains below were found in one sample sequenced in a study of T-cell reconstitution after alpha-beta-depleted transplantation in children. During its preparation, the TCRbeta library received unique molecular identifiers. TCRdb recomputed calls from the PCR reads with MiXCR, one row per CDR3 protein. Here the sample spans fewer than 550,000 distinct CDR3 sequences, roughly 11% being singletons. The sequences come from PBMCs, mostly from graft donor cells, collected 180 days after TCRalphabeta/CD19-depleted stem cell transplant. Receptors were obtained from a female patient aged 2 to 10 who had a stem cell transplant for aplastic anemia, so the T cells may come from the graft donor.

This clonotype came up a few times. The chain links TRBV7-9 to TRBJ2-1, with D possibly matching TRBD1 (7 bases). The ends were cut back, 5 bases at V and 10 bases at J, with 15 bases in the middle. This CDR3 is built from 13 residues. CDR1 is SEHNR, CDR2 FQNEAQ, per germline (reference sequence). The CDR3 reads CASSQGEVGEQFF. CDR3 DNA: TGTGCCAGCAGCCAGGGGGAGGTTGGGGAGCAGTTCTTC.

This clonotype was picked up a small number of times. J is TRBJ2-3 and V is TRBV11-2; 7 bases agree with TRBD2. V shed 4 bases and J 6 bases; nucleotides not matched to a gene: 10. CDR3 length equals 15 residues. In germline, CDR1 is SGHAT, CDR2 FQNNGV. The CDR3 loop is CASSSRTRGRDTQYF. The CDR3 DNA sequence: TGTGCCAGCAGCTCCCGGACTAGGGGAAGGGATACGCAGTATTTT.

This clonotype was observed a few times. CDR3 sequence: CSARDRITYNEQFF. As DNA, the CDR3 is TGCAGTGCTAGAGATCGCATTACTTACAATGAGCAGTTCTTC. V gene TRBV20-1 combines with J gene TRBJ2-1; D call uncertain. Germline values: CDR1 DFQATT, CDR2 SNEGSKA (reference sequence). V was shortened by 0 bases and J by 4 bases, with 10 bases between the two germline ends. The CDR3 totals 14 residues.

This clonotype was detected many times. The chain joins TRBV12-3 or TRBV12-4 to TRBJ1-1, with 10 nucleotides matching TRBD1. The V gene end was trimmed by 5 bases and the J gene end by 4 bases; junction bases not matched to a gene: 10. The CDR3 totals 16 residues. For the CDR3, the DNA is TGTGCCAGCAGTCCCCAACGGACAGGGGGGAGCACTGAAGCTTTCTTT. Its protein product is CASSPQRTGGSTEAFF.

The chain is built from TRBV11-2 and TRBJ2-3, with 7 positions matching TRBD2. Looked up from germline, CDR1 is SGHAT and CDR2 is FQNNGV. Losses at the gene ends were 8 bases for V and 1 base for J; bases not matched to a gene: 6. The CDR3 runs 14 residues. As DNA, the CDR3 is TGTGCCAGCGGGAGGGTGGCCGGCACAGATACGCAGTATTTT. Translating it yields CASGRVAGTDTQYF. Looking up the rest from reference TRBV11-2 and TRBJ2-3 gives the full variable domain: EAGVAQSPRYKIIEKRQSVAFWCNPISGHATLYWYQQILGQGPKLLIQFQNNGVVDDSQLPKDRFSAERLKGVDSTLKIQPAKLEDSAVYLCASGRVAGTDTQYFGPGTRLTVL.

The V call is TRBV27, the J call TRBJ2-1, with D perhaps matching TRBD2 (6 bases). This CDR3 has 16 amino acids. CDR1 and CDR2 (germline): MNHEY, SMNVEV (reference sequence). The ends were cut back, 5 bases at V and 0 bases at J, with 14 bases in the middle. CDR3 loop: CASSGLPRSSYNEQFF. The CDR3 nucleotides are TGTGCCAGCAGTGGACTACCGAGGAGCTCCTACAATGAGCAGTTCTTC.

In its sample, this clonotype was seen a few times. The chain combines TRBV7-2 with TRBJ2-5; perhaps D is TRBD1 or TRBD2 (6 bases each). The V end lost 6 bases, the J end lost 4 bases, and 18 bases lay between the germline ends. The CDR3 length is 15 residues. Per the germline V gene, CDR1 is SGHTA and CDR2 is FQGNSA. CDR3 sequence: CASRPPPGAGETQYF. CDR3 coding DNA: TGTGCCAGCAGACCTCCTCCGGGGGCTGGAGAGACCCAGTACTTC.

In its sample, this clonotype was seen a few times. This chain joins TRBV10-3 and TRBJ2-1, with TRBD1 identical over 9 bases. The CDR3 is made up of 14 amino acids. V lost 10 bases to trimming and J lost 3 bases; unmatched junction nucleotides: 7. Germline V gene sequence: CDR1 ENHRY, CDR2 SYGVKD. The chain's CDR3 is CASIQGADYNEQFF. As DNA, the CDR3 is TGTGCCAGCATACAGGGGGCAGACTACAATGAGCAGTTCTTC.

The CDR3 here is CASSSRGSGRGNQPQHF. CDR3 bases: TGTGCCAGCAGCTCCCGAGGCAGCGGACGGGGGAATCAGCCCCAGCATTTT. The V and J genes are TRBV7-9 and TRBJ1-5; TRBD1 might be the D (5 bases). Germline CDR1 and CDR2: SEHNR and FQNEAQ (reference sequence). The CDR3 sequence is 17 residues long. V was clipped by 4 bases and J by 4 bases, with 20 bases between them.

In its sample, this clonotype was seen many times. J is TRBJ2-7 and V is TRBV7-2, with a weak D call TRBD2 (6 bases). The V end lost 1 base, the J end lost 3 bases, and 10 bases lay between the germline ends. This CDR3 is 14 amino acids long. Germline values: CDR1 SGHTA, CDR2 FQGNSA. CDR3 DNA sequence: TGTGCCAGCAGCTTAGTGGACTACCTCTACGAGCAGTACTTC. It translates to CASSLVDYLYEQYF.

The chain recombines TRBV7-2 with TRBJ1-5; D not resolved. With 3 bases removed from V and 5 bases from J, the gap between germline ends came to 8 bases. The CDR3 sequence is 13 residues long. CDR1 and CDR2 (germline): SGHTA, FQGNSA. The CDR3 loop reads CASSFLRDQPQHF. The CDR3 DNA reads as TGTGCCAGCAGCTTCCTGCGTGATCAGCCCCAGCATTTT.

The J gene is TRBJ2-3, the V gene TRBV7-2, with D perhaps matching TRBD1 or TRBD2 (5 bases each). The germline V gene encodes CDR1 SGHTA and CDR2 FQGNSA. The CDR3 extends over 16 amino acids. The V end was cut by 5 bases, the J end by 4 bases, with 19 bases between. CDR3 bases: TGTGCCAGCAGCCGTACGACGATGGGGGTCCCAGATACGCAGTATTTT. As protein: CASSRTTMGVPDTQYF.

The rearrangement links TRBV7-9 to TRBJ2-2; no reliable D call. The CDR3 loop spans 15 amino acids. Germline-derived CDR1 and CDR2 are SEHNR and FQNEAQ (reference sequence). V lost 5 bases and J 4 bases, leaving 14 bases between the germline ends. Here the CDR3 DNA reads TGTGCCAGCAGCGCTAAAAGGTCCCCCACCGGGGAGCTGTTTTTT. Translation: CASSAKRSPTGELFF.

This chain links TRBV9 with TRBJ1-1, with D unresolved. The V end lost 0 bases, the J end lost 0 bases, and 6 bases lay between the germline ends. There are 14 residues in the CDR3. CDR1 and CDR2 (germline): SGDLS, YYNGEE. The DNA for the CDR3 is TGTGCCAGCAGCGTAGGACGGATGAACACTGAAGCTTTCTTT. It is translated as CASSVGRMNTEAFF.

This clonotype was detected only a few times. The chain carries TRBV12-3 or TRBV12-4 and TRBJ2-3; possibly TRBD1 for D (6 bases). Between the trimmed V and J ends, which lost 3 bases and 14 bases, there was a span of 21 bases. CDR3 length: 14 amino acids. In DNA, the CDR3 is TGTGCCAGCAGTTTGTGGCAGGGGAGAGACGCAGCGTATTTT. Amino acids: CASSLWQGRDAAYF.

In its sample, this clonotype was seen many times. The chain combines TRBV12-3 or TRBV12-4 with TRBJ2-7; a weak D match, TRBD1 (6 bases). V shed 6 bases and J shed 2 bases, with 11 bases lying between them. The CDR3 is made up of 13 amino acids. The CDR3 region has the DNA TGTGCCAGCAGCGCCGGGACAACCTACGAGCAGTACTTC. This codes for CASSAGTTYEQYF.

The chain carries TRBV5-1 and TRBJ1-6, with D unresolved. Germline assignment: CDR1 SGHRS and CDR2 YFSETQ. V lost 0 bases and J lost 6, with 13 bases in between. CDR3 size: 16 residues. Here the CDR3 reads CASSLVASGFNSPLHF. CDR3 bases: TGCGCCAGCAGCTTGGTCGCGTCGGGATTTAATTCACCCCTCCACTTT.

Only a few counts were recorded for this clonotype. The chain recombines TRBV5-1 with TRBJ2-3, with 11 nucleotides matching TRBD2. This CDR3 region has 16 residues. CDR1 is SGHRS and CDR2 is YFSETQ in the germline V gene. The V segment lost 4 bases and the J segment 4 bases; nucleotides outside the gene matches: 8. The CDR3 here is CASSHLSGRAADTQYF. CDR3 DNA sequence: TGCGCCAGCAGCCACCTTAGCGGGAGGGCGGCAGATACGCAGTATTTT.

This clonotype has ten or more counts. The chain joins TRBV7-6 to TRBJ2-3; D gene ambiguous. The germline gives CDR1 SGHVS, CDR2 FNYEAQ. Trimming shortened V by 4 bases and J by 1 base, and 3 bases separated the two germline ends. There are 12 residues in the CDR3. CDR3 residues: CASSSRTDTQYF. DNA of the CDR3: TGTGCCAGCAGCTCCCGCACAGATACGCAGTATTTT.

This clonotype occurred a few times. The chain uses TRBV7-3 and TRBJ2-2; 8 bases fit TRBD1. Germline V gives CDR1 SGHTA, CDR2 FQGTGA. This CDR3 spans 19 amino acids. V gave up 1 base and J gave up 1 base; unmatched junction bases: 11. In DNA form, the CDR3 reads TGTGCCAGCAGCTTAATCCCCGCACTCGGGACAGGGAACACCGGGGAGCTGTTTTTT. This sequence encodes CASSLIPALGTGNTGELFF.

CDR3 region: CASSLRGRSEQYF. The CDR3 bases are TGTGCCAGCAGTTTAAGGGGGCGCAGCGAGCAGTACTTC. V gene TRBV27 combines with J gene TRBJ2-7; 7 bases are shared with TRBD1. This CDR3 spans 13 amino acids. Germline V gene sequence: CDR1 MNHEY, CDR2 SMNVEV (reference sequence). V was pared by 2 bases and J by 6 bases, with 4 bases of the junction left unmatched.

This clonotype has only a few counts. V usage is TRBV5-6 and J usage is TRBJ1-2; tentatively, D is TRBD1 (6 bases). The length of the CDR3 is 16 residues. V shed 7 bases and J shed 1 base, with 20 bases lying between them. Germline V gene lookup returns CDR1 SGHDT and CDR2 YYEEEE. The CDR3 region has the DNA TGTGCCAGCGCCCCCGGGACATCCTGGCTTAACTATGGCTACACCTTC. Translating gives CASAPGTSWLNYGYTF. The full variable domain, rest sourced from reference TRBV5-6 and TRBJ1-2, is DAGVTQSPTHLIKTRGQQVTLRCSPKSGHDTVSWYQQALGQGPQFIFQYYEEEERQRGNFPDRFSGHQFPNYSSELNVNALLLGDSALYLCASAPGTSWLNYGYTFGSGTRLTVV.

This clonotype was found many times. The chain has TRBV9 and TRBJ1-6, with a possible D match to TRBD1 (5 bases). The germline V and J ends were trimmed by 4 bases and 10 bases, with 15 bases remaining between them. Germline V gene data show CDR1 as SGDLS and CDR2 as YYNGEE. The CDR3 is 14 amino acids. The CDR3 nucleotides read TGTGCCAGCAGCCCAGGGTTTGAGAGCTCACCCCTCCACTTT. Protein sequence: CASSPGFESSPLHF.

This clonotype was seen many times. The chain links TRBV20-1 to TRBJ1-5, with TRBD1 matching 8 bases. V lost 0 bases to trimming and J lost 4 bases; unmatched junction nucleotides: 8. The germline V gene has CDR1 DFQATT and CDR2 SNEGSKA (reference sequence). The CDR3 runs to 16 residues. In nucleotides, the CDR3 is TGCAGTGCTAGAGATGGTGCACAGGGGGAAAATCAGCCCCAGCATTTT. Protein product: CSARDGAQGENQPQHF.